A single sample is the source of the 19 T cell receptor beta chains below, sequenced in a study of graft-versus-host responses after intestinal transplantation. For these receptors, no antigen is known. Profiled with immunoSEQ multiplex PCR; TCRdb holds only in-frame clones, not every one. The sample has 39,000 or so clones, over 85% seen once. This sample comprised unstimulated CD8+ T cells sorted from spleen or lymph node cells, obtained before transplant. The receptor source for this set is a human donor who was the organ donor for an intestinal transplant.

The rearrangement joins TRBV4-1 to TRBJ2-7, with D unresolved. CDR3 length equals 12 residues. V was pared by 5 bases and J by 5 bases, with 10 bases between. Germline lookup yields CDR1 MGHRA and CDR2 YSYEKL. DNA for the CDR3: TGCGCCAGCAGCTTTAATCCCAACGAGCAGTACTTC. It yields the protein CASSFNPNEQYF.

The chain links TRBV9 to TRBJ2-5, with 7 bases that match TRBD1. The CDR3 spans 14 residues. CDR1 is SGDLS, CDR2 YYNGEE, per germline. The V and J ends lost 4 bases and 4 bases, in that order; junction bases with no gene match: 7. The CDR3 protein is CASSTHDRAETQYF. CDR3 in DNA: TGTGCCAGCAGCACCCACGACAGGGCAGAGACCCAGTACTTC.

The V gene is TRBV19, the J gene TRBJ2-5; 7 positions agree with TRBD1. The CDR3 extends over 15 amino acids. Germline CDR1 is LNHDA and CDR2 is SQIVND (reference sequence). Trimming cost V 2 bases and J 2 bases; bases outside gene matches: 5. CDR3 sequence reads: CASSILRGRQETQYF. For the CDR3, the DNA is TGTGCCAGTAGTATATTGAGGGGGCGACAAGAGACCCAGTACTTC.

This clone showed up just once. The chain recombines TRBV27 with TRBJ2-3; no firm D call. Germline-derived CDR1 and CDR2 are MNHEY and SMNVEV (reference sequence). V was shortened by 3 bases and J by 1 base, with 8 bases between the two germline ends. This CDR3 spans 14 amino acids. CDR3 amino acids: CASSFSGRTDTQYF. CDR3 sequence (DNA): TGTGCCAGCAGTTTCAGTGGGCGCACAGATACGCAGTATTTT.

The chain couples TRBV4-2 to TRBJ2-5, with 9 positions matching TRBD2. The trim removed 4 bases at V and 2 bases at J, leaving 8 bases unmatched. Per the germline V gene, CDR1 is LGHNA and CDR2 is YNFKEQ. This CDR3 spans 16 amino acids. DNA of the CDR3: TGTGCCAGCAGCCCCCGGGGACTAGCAGCTCAAGAGACCCAGTACTTC. This codes for CASSPRGLAAQETQYF.

V is TRBV7-6 and J is TRBJ2-1, with D unclear. Trimming pared 1 base from V and 7 bases from J, leaving 2 bases between. Germline lookup yields CDR1 SGHVS and CDR2 FNYEAQ. This CDR3 is 11 amino acids long. The CDR3 nucleotides are TGTGCCAGCAGCTTAGGTAATGAGCAGTTCTTC. It codes for CASSLGNEQFF. The variable domain in full, with the rest retrieved from reference TRBV7-6 and TRBJ2-1, is GAGVSQSPRYKVTKRGQDVALRCDPISGHVSLYWYRQALGQGPEFLTYFNYEAQQDKSGLPNDRFSAERPEGSISTLTIQRTEQRDSAMYRCASSLGNEQFFGPGTRLTVL.

V and J are TRBV9 and TRBJ2-5; D possibly corresponds to TRBD2 (5 bases). The CDR3 length is 14 residues. Germline V gene sequence: CDR1 SGDLS, CDR2 YYNGEE. The V and J ends lost 2 bases and 7 bases respectively, with 15 bases between them. The CDR3: CASSVSSNGGTQYF. CDR3 bases: TGTGCCAGCAGCGTCTCTAGCAATGGAGGGACCCAGTACTTC.

CDR3 residues: CASSLPPSGSFNEQFF. The CDR3 nucleotides read TGTGCCAGCAGTTTACCCCCTAGCGGGAGTTTCAATGAGCAGTTCTTC. V gene TRBV27 combines with J gene TRBJ2-1, with TRBD2 identical over 10 bases. Germline V gene data show CDR1 as MNHEY and CDR2 as SMNVEV (reference sequence). The CDR3 covers 16 residues. The junction had 7 bases not matched to a gene; V was cut back by 2 bases and J by 6 bases.

The chain links TRBV4-1 to TRBJ2-3; TRBD1 agrees at 7 bases. V was pared by 1 base and J by 2 bases, with 12 bases of the junction left unmatched. The CDR3 totals 18 residues. Germline-derived CDR1 and CDR2 are MGHRA and YSYEKL. CDR3 sequence (DNA): TGCGCCAGCAGCCAAGTCAGGGACAGTCGTCTTGACACAGATACGCAGTATTTT. Translating gives CASSQVRDSRLDTDTQYF.

This clone was found once. The J gene is TRBJ2-7, the V gene TRBV2, with D perhaps matching TRBD2 (6 bases). Trimming stripped 7 bases from V and 0 bases from J, with 13 bases between. In germline, CDR1 is SNHLY, CDR2 FYNNEI. This CDR3 spans 14 amino acids. The CDR3 here is CASIYVGGSYEQYF. CDR3 nucleotides: TGTGCCAGCATATACGTGGGGGGCTCCTACGAGCAGTACTTC.

The V call is TRBV7-2, the J call TRBJ2-7, with D unclear. Germline loops: CDR1 SGHTA, CDR2 FQGNSA. This CDR3 has 14 residues. The germline V and J ends were trimmed by 4 bases and 0 bases, with 10 bases remaining between them. CDR3 protein: CASSYPSSSYEQYF. The CDR3 coding sequence is TGTGCCAGCAGCTACCCTTCCAGCTCCTACGAGCAGTACTTC.

This chain joins TRBV27 and TRBJ1-1, with TRBD1 identical over 7 bases. This CDR3 contains 13 residues. The V gene's germline CDR1 is MNHEY and CDR2 SMNVEV (reference sequence). The trim removed 11 bases at V and 4 bases at J, leaving 10 bases unmatched. CDR3 amino acids: CAASPTGSTEAFF. The CDR3 region has the DNA TGTGCCGCCAGCCCGACAGGGAGCACTGAAGCTTTCTTT.

V is TRBV4-1 and J is TRBJ2-1, with 10 positions matching TRBD2. The CDR3 runs 16 residues. Trimming cost V 3 bases and J 1 base; bases outside gene matches: 3. Germline V CDR1 and CDR2: MGHRA, YSYEKL. CDR3 bases: TGCGCCAGCAGCCAGGGACTAGCGACTTCCTACAATGAGCAGTTCTTC. It specifies CASSQGLATSYNEQFF.

The V gene is TRBV21-1, the J gene TRBJ2-7; the DNA was not compared with TRBD1, the D call given in the table. TRBV21-1 is labeled a pseudogene. The CDR3 extends over 12 amino acids. The CDR3 spells CASSKAGQWGYF. CDR3 bases: TGTGCCAGCAGCAAAGCGGGACAGTGGGGGTACTTC.

The chain employs TRBV27 and TRBJ1-1; maybe TRBD1 (6 bases). The CDR3 loop spans 14 amino acids. CDR1 MNHEY and CDR2 SMNVEV come from the germline V gene (reference sequence). V was trimmed by 4 bases and J by 2 bases, leaving 11 bases between them. The CDR3 DNA is TGTGCCAGCAGTTGGGGGCAGGCCAACACTGAAGCTTTCTTT. It codes for CASSWGQANTEAFF.

This rearrangement joins TRBV27 to TRBJ2-1; D not certain. The germline V gene has CDR1 MNHEY and CDR2 SMNVEV (reference sequence). Trimming shortened V by 5 bases and J by 4 bases, and 6 bases separated the two germline ends. The CDR3 has 12 amino acids. The CDR3 here is CASSTIYNEQFF. CDR3 nucleotides: TGTGCCAGCAGTACGATTTACAATGAGCAGTTCTTC.

This clone was seen a single time. In DNA form, the CDR3 reads TGTGCCAGCAGCGTCCCCCTAGCGGGAGGATACCCCAATGAGCAGTTCTTC. Protein product: CASSVPLAGGYPNEQFF. This chain uses TRBV9 with TRBJ2-1, with TRBD2 identical over 11 bases. In germline, CDR1 is SGDLS, CDR2 YYNGEE. The CDR3 contains 17 residues. The ends lost 2 bases at V and 6 bases at J; junction bases unmatched: 10.

The V gene is TRBV23-1, the J gene TRBJ2-1, with a possible D match to TRBD1 (6 bases). TRBV23-1 has ORF status, its function being uncertain. Trimming took 1 base from V and 4 from J, leaving 14 bases between them. This CDR3 is built from 16 residues. In nucleotides, the CDR3 is TGCGCCAGCAGTCAATTAGCAGGGGAACGGTACAATGAGCAGTTCTTC. Its protein product is CASSQLAGERYNEQFF.

The chain combines TRBV20-1 with TRBJ2-2, with D perhaps matching TRBD2 (6 bases). The CDR3 extends over 11 amino acids. V dropped 5 bases and J dropped 6 bases, with 7 bases sitting between them. Germline V gene data show CDR1 as DFQATT and CDR2 as SNEGSKA (reference sequence). The CDR3 protein is CSAPGAGELFF. Here the CDR3 DNA reads TGCAGTGCTCCGGGGGCCGGGGAGCTGTTTTTT.